This TCR beta chain was identified during a study of blood T cell repertoires in COVID-19. Study at large: Sources were T cells, B-cell-depleted T cells, or PBMCs; the material itself was cDNA or gDNA.

Methods used by the authors: Amplification with reference gene primers provided the estimates of nucleated cell counts. The protocol was immunoSEQ multiplex PCR, while the TCRdb copy is restricted to in-frame clones and leaves out a portion. The D gene and trimming were derived from the DNA, and the V and J assignments and clone size from that table. The sample shows some 140,000 clones, around nine tenths of them seen only once. Per germline, CDR1 SGHRS and CDR2 YFSETQ. Trimming removed 3 bases from V and 4 bases from J, with 13 bases in between. The CDR3 length is 14 residues. The J gene is TRBJ1-2, the V gene TRBV5-1; a possible D gene is TRBD1 (6 bases). This receptor was identified in a man aged 45-65 years with active or convalescent COVID-19. The specimen was peripheral blood. In nucleotides, the CDR3 is TGCGCCAGCAGCTCGGCGGGGGGGGCCTATGGCTACACCTTC. It yields the protein CASSSAGGAYGYTF. Variable domain in full (rest from reference TRBV5-1 and TRBJ1-2): KAGVTQTPRYLIKTRGQQVTLSCSPISGHRSVSWYQQTPGQGLQFLFEYFSETQRNKGNFPGRFSGRQFSNSRSEMNVSTLELGDSALYLCASSSAGGAYGYTFGSGTRLTVV.